This entry features one T cell receptor beta chain sequence. Its antigen is still unknown. Control samples came 1 year after myeloablative marrow transplants with methotrexate plus calcineurin inhibitor. The source of the sample is a study of T cells after posttransplantation cyclophosphamide. Whole-study results and caveats: Donor-recipient repertoire similarity was low at 1-2 months, rising over year one. Tissue-infiltrating T cells from skin or gut overlapped little with blood T cells. Recipient CMV seropositivity and CMV reactivation strongly tracked TRB clonality.

Profiling relied on immunoSEQ multiplex PCR, and the TCRdb table lists in-frame clones only, not all of them. This sample has about 21,000 clones; about 86% occur once, and the top ten carry around 2.1%. V gave up 1 base and J gave up 2 bases, with 11 bases separating them. CDR1 is SEHNR, CDR2 FQNEAQ, per germline (reference sequence). The CDR3 is made up of 15 amino acids. The chain combines TRBV7-9 with TRBJ1-1; D might be TRBD1 (5 bases). The sequence was obtained from a female patient in her 30s who received an allogeneic stem cell transplant from an unrelated donor, was CMV-positive, and had acute and chronic GVHD. Some T cells may be the graft donor's. Sequencing was performed on PBMCs, taken about 13 months after allogeneic stem cell transplant with calcineurin inhibitor and methotrexate. Here the CDR3 reads CASSLGRRGNTEAFF. The CDR3 DNA is TGTGCCAGCAGCTTAGGTCGAAGGGGAAACACTGAAGCTTTCTTT. Variable domain in full (rest from reference TRBV7-9 and TRBJ1-1): DTGVSQNPRHKITKRGQNVTFRCDPISEHNRLYWYRQTLGQGPEFLTYFQNEAQLEKSRLLSDRFSAERPKGSFSTLEIQRTEQGDSAMYLCASSLGRRGNTEAFFGQGTRLTVV.